This TCR beta chain was recovered during a study of beta chain features in type 1 diabetes. Study-wide background: Similarity in age, gender and cell yields was seen between patients and healthy donors.

This clone was seen a few times. Its antigen is currently unknown. What was sequenced were expressed TCRB transcripts, since all of the isolated RNA had been reverse transcribed. The table came from immunoSEQ multiplex PCR; TCRdb's copy has only in-frame clones and leaves some out. This sample carries 600,000 to 650,000 clones, about 14% of them seen once, and the ten largest clones take about 0.097%. Overall study findings and caveats: When Type 1 diabetes patients were examined, their TCRB CDR3s proved moderately but significantly shorter in all four CD4+ subsets.

CDR3 size: 15 residues. Germline lookup yields CDR1 MDHEN and CDR2 SYDVKM. Trimming shortened V by 5 bases and J by 5 bases, and 15 bases separated the two germline ends. One heparinised blood draw, averaging approximately 0.11 L, came from each donor. The receptor was derived from a man aged 18 to 35 in good health. This sequence joins TRBV28 and TRBJ1-4; the D is unclear. Sequencing was carried out using naive CD4+ T cells from blood. The DNA for the CDR3 is TGTGCCAGCAGTCCTCCCTCGCTAGGAAATGAAAAACTGTTTTTT. This sequence encodes CASSPPSLGNEKLFF. Looking up the rest from reference TRBV28 and TRBJ1-4 gives the full variable domain: DVKVTQSSRYLVKRTGEKVFLECVQDMDHENMFWYRQDPGLGLRLIYFSYDVKMKEKGDIPEGYSVSREKKERFSLILESASTNQTSMYLCASSPPSLGNEKLFFGSGTQLSVL.